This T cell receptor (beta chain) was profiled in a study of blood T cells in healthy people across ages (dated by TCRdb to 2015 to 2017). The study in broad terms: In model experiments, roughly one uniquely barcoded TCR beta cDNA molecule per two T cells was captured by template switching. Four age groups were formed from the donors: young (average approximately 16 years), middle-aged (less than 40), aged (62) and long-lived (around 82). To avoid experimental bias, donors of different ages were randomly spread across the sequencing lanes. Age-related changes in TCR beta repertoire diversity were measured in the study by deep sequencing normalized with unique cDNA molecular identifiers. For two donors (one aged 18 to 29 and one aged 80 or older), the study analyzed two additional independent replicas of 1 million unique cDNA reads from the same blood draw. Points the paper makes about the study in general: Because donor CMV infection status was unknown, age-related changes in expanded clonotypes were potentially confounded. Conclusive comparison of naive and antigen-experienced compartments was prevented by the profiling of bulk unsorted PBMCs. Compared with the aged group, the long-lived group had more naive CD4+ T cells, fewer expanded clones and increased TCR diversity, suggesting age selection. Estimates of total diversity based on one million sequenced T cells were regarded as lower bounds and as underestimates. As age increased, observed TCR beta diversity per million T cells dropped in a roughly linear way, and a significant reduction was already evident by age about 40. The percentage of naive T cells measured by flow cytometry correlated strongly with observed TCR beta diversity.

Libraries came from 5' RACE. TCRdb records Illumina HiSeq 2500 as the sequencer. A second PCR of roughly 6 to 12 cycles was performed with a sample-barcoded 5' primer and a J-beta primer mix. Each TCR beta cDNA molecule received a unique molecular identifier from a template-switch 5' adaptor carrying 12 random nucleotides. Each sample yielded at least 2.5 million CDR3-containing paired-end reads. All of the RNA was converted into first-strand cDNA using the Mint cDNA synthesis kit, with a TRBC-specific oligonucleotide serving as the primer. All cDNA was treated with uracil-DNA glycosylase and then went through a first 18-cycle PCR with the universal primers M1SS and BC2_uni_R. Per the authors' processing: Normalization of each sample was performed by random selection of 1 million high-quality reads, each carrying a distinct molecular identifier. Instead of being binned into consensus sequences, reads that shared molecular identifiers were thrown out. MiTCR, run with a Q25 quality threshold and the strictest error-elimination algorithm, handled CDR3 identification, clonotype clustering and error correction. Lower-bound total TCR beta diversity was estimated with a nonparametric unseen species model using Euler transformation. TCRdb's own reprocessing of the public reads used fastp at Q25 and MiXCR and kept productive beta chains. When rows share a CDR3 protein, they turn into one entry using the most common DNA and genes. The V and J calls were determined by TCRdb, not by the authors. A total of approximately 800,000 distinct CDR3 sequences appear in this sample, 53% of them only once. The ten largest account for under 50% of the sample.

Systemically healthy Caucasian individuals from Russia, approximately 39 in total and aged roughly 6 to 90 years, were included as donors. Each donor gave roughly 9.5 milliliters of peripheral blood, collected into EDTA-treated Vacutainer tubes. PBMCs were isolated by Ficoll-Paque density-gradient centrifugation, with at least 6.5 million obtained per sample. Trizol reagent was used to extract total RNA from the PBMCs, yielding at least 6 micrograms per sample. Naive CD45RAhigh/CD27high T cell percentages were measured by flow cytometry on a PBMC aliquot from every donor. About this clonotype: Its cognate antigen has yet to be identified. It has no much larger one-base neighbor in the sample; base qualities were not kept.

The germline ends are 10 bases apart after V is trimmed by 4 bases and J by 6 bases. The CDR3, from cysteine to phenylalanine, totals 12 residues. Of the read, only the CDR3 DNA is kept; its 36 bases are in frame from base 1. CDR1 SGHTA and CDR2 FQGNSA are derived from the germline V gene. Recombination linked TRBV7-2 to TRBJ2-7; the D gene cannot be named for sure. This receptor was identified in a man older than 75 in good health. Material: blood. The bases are TGTGCCAGCAGCTCGGATCACGGCGAGCAGTACTTC. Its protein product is CASSSDHGEQYF.